This T cell receptor (beta chain) was documented in a study of blood T cell repertoires in COVID-19. In the study overall: Samples came from the United States, Italy and Spain, spanning acute and convalescent COVID-19. T cells, B-cell-depleted T cells, or PBMCs supplied cDNA or gDNA.

The V and J ends lost 3 bases and 12 bases, in that order; junction bases with no gene match: 4. The CDR3 has 11 residues. Germline V gene lookup returns CDR1 SNHLY and CDR2 FYNNEI. In the study's own analysis: Scientists estimated how many nucleated cells there were by amplifying reference gene primers. Using immunoSEQ multiplex PCR, the repertoire was profiled, and TCRdb retains in-frame clones only, with some absent. V and J calls and clone size are copied from that table; D and trimming were computed from the DNA. The sample has about 52,000 clones; approximately 82% are singletons. This chain links TRBV2 with TRBJ1-2; 7 bases map to TRBD1. The sequence derives from a man aged 65 to 85 with active COVID-19. The sample was peripheral blood. The CDR3 is CASSEDRRDTF. The CDR3 nucleotides are TGTGCCAGCAGTGAGGACAGGAGAGACACCTTC.